This T cell receptor beta chain is drawn from a study of cytomegalovirus exposure and HLA in healthy donors. Study observations and caveats: Presence/absence analyses rested on an assumption that sequencing depth was roughly uniform across donors.

The study ran its PCR with 60 Vbeta and 13 Jbeta primers. Assay used: immunoSEQ multiplex PCR; TCRdb lists only in-frame clones, some missing. Among some 180,000 clones listed, approximately 80% were seen once. The germline V and J ends were trimmed by 4 bases and 0 bases, with 16 bases remaining between them. The CDR3 runs to 17 residues. The germline V gene encodes CDR1 LGHNA and CDR2 YNFKEQ. About this clone itself: Its antigen is still unknown.

The clonotype comes from a woman in her twenties or thirties in good health and CMV-seropositive. The V gene is TRBV4-2, the J gene TRBJ2-1; maybe TRBD2 (6 bases). The sample consisted of PBMCs. CDR3 nucleotide sequence: TGTGCCAGCAGCCTCAGTAGCGGATACAGCTCCTACAATGAGCAGTTCTTC. Translating gives CASSLSSGYSSYNEQFF.